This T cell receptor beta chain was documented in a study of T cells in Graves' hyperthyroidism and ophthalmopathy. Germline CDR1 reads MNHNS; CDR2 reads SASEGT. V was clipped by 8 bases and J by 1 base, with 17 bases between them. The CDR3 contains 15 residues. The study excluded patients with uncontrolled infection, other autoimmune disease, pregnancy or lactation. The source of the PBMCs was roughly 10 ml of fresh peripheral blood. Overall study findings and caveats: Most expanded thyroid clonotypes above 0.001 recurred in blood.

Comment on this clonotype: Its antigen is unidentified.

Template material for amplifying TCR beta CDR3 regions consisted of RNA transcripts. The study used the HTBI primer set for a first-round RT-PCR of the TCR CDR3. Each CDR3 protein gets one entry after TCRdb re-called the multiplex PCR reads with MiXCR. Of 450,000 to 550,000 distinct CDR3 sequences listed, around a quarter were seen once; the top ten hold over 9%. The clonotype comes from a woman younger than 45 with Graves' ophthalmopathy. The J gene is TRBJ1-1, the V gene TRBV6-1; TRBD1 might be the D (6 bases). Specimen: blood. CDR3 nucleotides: TGTGCCAGCCACTTATGGGGGGCAGGGAACACTGAAGCTTTCTTT. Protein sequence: CASHLWGAGNTEAFF.